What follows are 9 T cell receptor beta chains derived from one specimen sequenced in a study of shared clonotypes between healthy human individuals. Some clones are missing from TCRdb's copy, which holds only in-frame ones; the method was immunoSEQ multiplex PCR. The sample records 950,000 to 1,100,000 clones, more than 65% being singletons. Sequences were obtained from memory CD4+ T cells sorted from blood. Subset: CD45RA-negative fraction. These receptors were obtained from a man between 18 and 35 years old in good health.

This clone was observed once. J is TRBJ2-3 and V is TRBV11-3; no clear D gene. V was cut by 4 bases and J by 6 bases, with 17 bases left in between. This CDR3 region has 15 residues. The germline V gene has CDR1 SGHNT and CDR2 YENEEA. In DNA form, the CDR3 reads TGTGCCAGCAGCTGGGATATGGAGAAGCTGGATACGCAGTATTTT. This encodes CASSWDMEKLDTQYF.

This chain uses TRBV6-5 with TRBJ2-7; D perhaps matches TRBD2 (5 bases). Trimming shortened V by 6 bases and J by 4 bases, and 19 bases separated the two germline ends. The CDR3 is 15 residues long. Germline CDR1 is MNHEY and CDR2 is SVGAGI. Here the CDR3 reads CASRRGGAASYEQYF. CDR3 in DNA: TGTGCCAGCAGACGAGGAGGAGCCGCCTCTTACGAGCAGTACTTC.

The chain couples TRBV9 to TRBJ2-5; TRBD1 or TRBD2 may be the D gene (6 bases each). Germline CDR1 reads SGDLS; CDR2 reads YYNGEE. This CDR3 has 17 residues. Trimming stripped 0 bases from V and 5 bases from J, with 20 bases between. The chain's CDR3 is CASSVGAGQGQAETQYF. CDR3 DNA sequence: TGTGCCAGCAGCGTAGGGGCGGGGCAGGGGCAGGCGGAGACCCAGTACTTC.

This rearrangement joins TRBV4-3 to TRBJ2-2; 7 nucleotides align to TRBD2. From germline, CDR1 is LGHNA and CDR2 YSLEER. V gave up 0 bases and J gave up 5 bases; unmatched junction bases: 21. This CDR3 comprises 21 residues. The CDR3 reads CASSQELGVGGRLLVTGELFF. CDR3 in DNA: TGCGCCAGCAGCCAAGAGTTGGGGGTTGGCGGGAGATTATTGGTTACCGGGGAGCTGTTTTTT.

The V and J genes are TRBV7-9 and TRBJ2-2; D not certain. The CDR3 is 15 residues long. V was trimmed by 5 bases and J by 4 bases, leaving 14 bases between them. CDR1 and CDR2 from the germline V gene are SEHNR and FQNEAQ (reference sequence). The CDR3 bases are TGTGCCAGCAGCCCGTGGACCCTAACCACCGGGGAGCTGTTTTTT. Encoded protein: CASSPWTLTTGELFF.

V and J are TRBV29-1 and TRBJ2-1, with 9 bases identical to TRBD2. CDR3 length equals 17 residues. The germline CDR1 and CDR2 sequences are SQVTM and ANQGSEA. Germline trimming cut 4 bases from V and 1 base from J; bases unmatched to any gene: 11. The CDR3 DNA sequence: TGCAGCGTTGTGGTGCGGCCTAGCGGGATTTCCTACAATGAGCAGTTCTTC. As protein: CSVVVRPSGISYNEQFF.

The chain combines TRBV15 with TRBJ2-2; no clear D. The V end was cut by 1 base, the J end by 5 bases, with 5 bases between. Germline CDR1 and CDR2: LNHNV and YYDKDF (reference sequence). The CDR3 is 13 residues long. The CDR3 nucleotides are TGTGCCACCAGCAGAGGCTCAACCGGGGAGCTGTTTTTT. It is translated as CATSRGSTGELFF.

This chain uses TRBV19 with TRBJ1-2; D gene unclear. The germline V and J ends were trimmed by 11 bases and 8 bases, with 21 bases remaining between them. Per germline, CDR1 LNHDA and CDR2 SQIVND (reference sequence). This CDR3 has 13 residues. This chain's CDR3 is CASTGSGRFGYTF. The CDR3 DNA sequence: TGTGCCTCCACCGGGAGCGGGCGATTCGGCTACACCTTC.

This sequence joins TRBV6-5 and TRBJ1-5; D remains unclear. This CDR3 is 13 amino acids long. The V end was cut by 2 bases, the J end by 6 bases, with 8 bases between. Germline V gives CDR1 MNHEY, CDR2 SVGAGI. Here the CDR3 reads CASSYDFRQPQHF. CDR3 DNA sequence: TGTGCCAGCAGTTACGATTTCCGTCAGCCCCAGCATTTT.